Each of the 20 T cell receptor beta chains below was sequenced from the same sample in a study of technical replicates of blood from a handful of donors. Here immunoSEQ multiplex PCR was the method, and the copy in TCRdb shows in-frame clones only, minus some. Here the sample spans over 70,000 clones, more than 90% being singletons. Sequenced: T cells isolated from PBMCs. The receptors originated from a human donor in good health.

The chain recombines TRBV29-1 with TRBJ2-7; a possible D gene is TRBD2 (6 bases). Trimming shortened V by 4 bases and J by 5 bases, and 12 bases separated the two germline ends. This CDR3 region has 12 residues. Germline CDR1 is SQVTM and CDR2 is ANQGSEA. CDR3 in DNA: TGCAGCGTTGGGAGGGGATCGAACGAGCAGTACTTC. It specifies CSVGRGSNEQYF.

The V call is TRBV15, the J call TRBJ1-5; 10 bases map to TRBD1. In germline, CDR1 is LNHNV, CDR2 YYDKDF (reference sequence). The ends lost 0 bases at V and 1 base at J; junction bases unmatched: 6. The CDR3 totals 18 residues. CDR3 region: CATSRDLWDRGSNQPQHF. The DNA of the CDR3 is TGTGCCACCAGCAGAGATCTCTGGGACAGGGGCAGCAATCAGCCCCAGCATTTT.

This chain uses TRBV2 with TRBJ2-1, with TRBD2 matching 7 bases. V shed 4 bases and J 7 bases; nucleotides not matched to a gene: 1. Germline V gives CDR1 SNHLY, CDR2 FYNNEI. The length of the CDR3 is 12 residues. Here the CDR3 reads CASSVGGNEQFF. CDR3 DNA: TGTGCCAGCAGTGTGGGGGGGAATGAGCAGTTCTTC.

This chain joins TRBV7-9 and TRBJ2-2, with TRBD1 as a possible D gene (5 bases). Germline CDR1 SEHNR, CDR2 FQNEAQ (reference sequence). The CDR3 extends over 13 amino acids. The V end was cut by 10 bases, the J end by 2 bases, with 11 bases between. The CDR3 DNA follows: TGTGCCAATGACAGCGCTAACACCGGGGAGCTGTTTTTT. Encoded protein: CANDSANTGELFF.

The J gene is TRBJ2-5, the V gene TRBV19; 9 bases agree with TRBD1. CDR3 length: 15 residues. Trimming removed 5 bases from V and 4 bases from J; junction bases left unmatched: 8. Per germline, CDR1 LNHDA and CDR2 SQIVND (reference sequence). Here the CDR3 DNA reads TGTGCCAGTAGTGTCCACAGGGGGCACTCAGAGACCCAGTACTTC. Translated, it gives CASSVHRGHSETQYF.

The CDR3 loop is CASSLALREVTDTQYF. CDR3 DNA sequence: TGTGCCAGCAGCTTAGCTTTGCGGGAGGTGACAGATACGCAGTATTTT. This chain links TRBV7-2 with TRBJ2-3, with 8 bases that match TRBD2. Germline V lookup: CDR1 SGHTA, CDR2 FQGNSA. This CDR3 spans 16 amino acids. V was clipped by 0 bases and J by 3 bases; unmatched bases: 5.

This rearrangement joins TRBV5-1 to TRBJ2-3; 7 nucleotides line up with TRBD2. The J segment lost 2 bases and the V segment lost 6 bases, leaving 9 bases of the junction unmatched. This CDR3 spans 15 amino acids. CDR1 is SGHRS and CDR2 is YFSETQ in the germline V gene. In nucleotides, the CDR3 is TGCGCCAGCATGATAGCGGGCCGAAACACAGATACGCAGTATTTT. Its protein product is CASMIAGRNTDTQYF. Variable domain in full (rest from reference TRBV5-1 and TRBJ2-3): KAGVTQTPRYLIKTRGQQVTLSCSPISGHRSVSWYQQTPGQGLQFLFEYFSETQRNKGNFPGRFSGRQFSNSRSEMNVSTLELGDSALYLCASMIAGRNTDTQYFGPGTRLTVL.

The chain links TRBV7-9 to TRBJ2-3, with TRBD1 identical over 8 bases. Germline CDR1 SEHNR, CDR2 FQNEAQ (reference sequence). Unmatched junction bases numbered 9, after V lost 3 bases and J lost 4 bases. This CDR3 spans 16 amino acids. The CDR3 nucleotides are TGTGCCAGCAGCTTCTTCGATAGGACAGGGCCAGATACGCAGTATTTT. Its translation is CASSFFDRTGPDTQYF.

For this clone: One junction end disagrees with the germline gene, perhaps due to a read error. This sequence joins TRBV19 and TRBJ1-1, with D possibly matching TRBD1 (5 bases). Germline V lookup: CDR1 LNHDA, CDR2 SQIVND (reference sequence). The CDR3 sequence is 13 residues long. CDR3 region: CASCITGDTEAFF. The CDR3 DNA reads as TGTGCCAGTTGTATAACGGGGGACACTGAAGCTTTCTTT.

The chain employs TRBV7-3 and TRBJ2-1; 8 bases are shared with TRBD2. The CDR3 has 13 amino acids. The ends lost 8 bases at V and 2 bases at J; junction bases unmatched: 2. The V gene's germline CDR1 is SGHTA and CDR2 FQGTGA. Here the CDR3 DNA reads TGTGCCAGCGGGCGGGAGGCCTACAATGAGCAGTTCTTC. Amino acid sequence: CASGREAYNEQFF.

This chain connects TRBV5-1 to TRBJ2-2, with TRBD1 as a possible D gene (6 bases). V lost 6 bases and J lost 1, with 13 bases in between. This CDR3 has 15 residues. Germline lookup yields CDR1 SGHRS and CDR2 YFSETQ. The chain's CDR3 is CASTQEQGNTGELFF. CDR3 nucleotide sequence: TGCGCCAGCACACAGGAACAGGGGAACACCGGGGAGCTGTTTTTT.

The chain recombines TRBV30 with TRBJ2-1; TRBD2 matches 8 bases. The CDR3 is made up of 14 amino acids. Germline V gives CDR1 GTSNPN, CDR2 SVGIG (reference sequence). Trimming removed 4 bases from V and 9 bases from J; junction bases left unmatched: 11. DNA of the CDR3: TGTGCCTGGACCCGGCAGCGGGAGATTGGTGAGCAGTTCTTC. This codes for CAWTRQREIGEQFF.

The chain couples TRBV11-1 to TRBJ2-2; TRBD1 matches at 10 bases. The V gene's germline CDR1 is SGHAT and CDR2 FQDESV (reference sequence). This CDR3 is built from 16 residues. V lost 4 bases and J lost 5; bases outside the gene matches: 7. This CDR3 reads CASSSQPGQGTGELFF. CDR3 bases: TGTGCCAGCAGCTCACAGCCGGGACAGGGGACCGGGGAGCTGTTTTTT.

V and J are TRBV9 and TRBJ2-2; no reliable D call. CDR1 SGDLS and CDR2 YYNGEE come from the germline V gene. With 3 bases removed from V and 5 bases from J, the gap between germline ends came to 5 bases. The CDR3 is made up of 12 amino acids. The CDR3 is CASSAGTGELFF. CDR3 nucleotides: TGTGCCAGCAGCGCCGGGACCGGGGAGCTGTTTTTT.

This CDR3 reads CASSLRAGAMDEQFF. The CDR3 nucleotides read TGCGCCAGCAGCTTGCGAGCGGGAGCAATGGATGAGCAGTTCTTC. The rearrangement uses TRBV5-1 and TRBJ2-1, with 8 bases fitting TRBD2. This CDR3 has 15 amino acids. V lost 1 base and J lost 8; bases outside the gene matches: 8. Germline V gives CDR1 SGHRS, CDR2 YFSETQ.

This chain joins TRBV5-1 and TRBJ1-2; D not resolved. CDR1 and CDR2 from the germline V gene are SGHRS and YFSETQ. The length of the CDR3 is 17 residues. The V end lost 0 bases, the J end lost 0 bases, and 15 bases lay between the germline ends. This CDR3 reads CASSLVYGTDSNYGYTF. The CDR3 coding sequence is TGCGCCAGCAGCTTGGTCTATGGCACGGACTCTAACTATGGCTACACCTTC.

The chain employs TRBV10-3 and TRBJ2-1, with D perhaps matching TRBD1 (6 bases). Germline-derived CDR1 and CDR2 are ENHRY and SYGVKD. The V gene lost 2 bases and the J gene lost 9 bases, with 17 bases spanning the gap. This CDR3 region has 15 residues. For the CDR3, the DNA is TGTGCCATCAGTGAGAAAGTGATGGGGGCGACTGAGCAGTTCTTC. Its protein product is CAISEKVMGATEQFF.

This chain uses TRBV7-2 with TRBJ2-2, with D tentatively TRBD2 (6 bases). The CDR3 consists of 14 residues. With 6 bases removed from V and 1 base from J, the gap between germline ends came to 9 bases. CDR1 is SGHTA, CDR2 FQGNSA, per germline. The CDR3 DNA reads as TGTGCCAGCAGTCGGGACTTGAACACCGGGGAGCTGTTTTTT. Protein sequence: CASSRDLNTGELFF.

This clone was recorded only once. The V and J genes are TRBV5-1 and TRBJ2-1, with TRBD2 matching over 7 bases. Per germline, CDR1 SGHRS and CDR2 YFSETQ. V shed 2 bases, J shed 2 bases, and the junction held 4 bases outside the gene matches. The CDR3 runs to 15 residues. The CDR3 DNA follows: TGCGCCAGCAGCTTTGGGGGGGGAACCTACAATGAGCAGTTCTTC. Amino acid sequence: CASSFGGGTYNEQFF.

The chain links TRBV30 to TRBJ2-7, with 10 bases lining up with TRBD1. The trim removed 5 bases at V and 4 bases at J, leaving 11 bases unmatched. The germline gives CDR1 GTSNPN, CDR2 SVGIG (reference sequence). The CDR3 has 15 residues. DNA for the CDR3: TGTGCCTGGTTGGGGACGGGACAGGGGAGGTACGAGCAGTACTTC. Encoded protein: CAWLGTGQGRYEQYF.